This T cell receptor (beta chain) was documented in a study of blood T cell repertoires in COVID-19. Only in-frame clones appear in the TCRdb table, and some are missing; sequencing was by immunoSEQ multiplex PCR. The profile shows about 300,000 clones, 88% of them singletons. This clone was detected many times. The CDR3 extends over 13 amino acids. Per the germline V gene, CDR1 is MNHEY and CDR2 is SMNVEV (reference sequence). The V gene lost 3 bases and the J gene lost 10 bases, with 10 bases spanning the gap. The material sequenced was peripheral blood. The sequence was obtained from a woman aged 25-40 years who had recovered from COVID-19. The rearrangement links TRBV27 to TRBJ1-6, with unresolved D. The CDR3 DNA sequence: TGTGCCAGCAGTTTCGGGTCAGCGTCACCCCTCCACTTT. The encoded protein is CASSFGSASPLHF.